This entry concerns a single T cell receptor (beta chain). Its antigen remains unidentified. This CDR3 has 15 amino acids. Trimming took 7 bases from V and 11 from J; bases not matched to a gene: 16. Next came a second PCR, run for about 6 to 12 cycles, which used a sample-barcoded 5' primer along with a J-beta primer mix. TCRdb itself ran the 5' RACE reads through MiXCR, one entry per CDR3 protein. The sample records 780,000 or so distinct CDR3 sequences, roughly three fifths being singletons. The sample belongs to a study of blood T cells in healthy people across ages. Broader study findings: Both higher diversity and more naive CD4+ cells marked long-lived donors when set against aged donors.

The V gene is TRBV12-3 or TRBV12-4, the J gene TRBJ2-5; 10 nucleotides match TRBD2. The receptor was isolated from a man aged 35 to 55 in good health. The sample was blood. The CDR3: CASMLTSGSGGEQYF. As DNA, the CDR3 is TGTGCCAGCATGTTGACTAGCGGGTCTGGGGGTGAGCAGTACTTC.